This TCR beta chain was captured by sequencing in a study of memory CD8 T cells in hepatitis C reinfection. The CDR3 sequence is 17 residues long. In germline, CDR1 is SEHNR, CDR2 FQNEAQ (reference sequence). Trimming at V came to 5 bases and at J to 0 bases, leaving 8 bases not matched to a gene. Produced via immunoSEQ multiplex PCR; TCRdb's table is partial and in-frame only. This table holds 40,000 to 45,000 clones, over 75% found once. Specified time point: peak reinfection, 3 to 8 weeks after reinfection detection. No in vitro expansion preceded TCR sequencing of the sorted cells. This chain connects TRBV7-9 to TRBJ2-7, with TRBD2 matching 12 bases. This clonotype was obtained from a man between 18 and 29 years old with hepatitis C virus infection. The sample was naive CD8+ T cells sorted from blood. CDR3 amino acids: CASSRLAGASSSYEQYF. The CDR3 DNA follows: TGTGCCAGCAGCCGACTAGCGGGAGCCTCATCCTCCTACGAGCAGTACTTC.